These 21 T cell receptor beta chains share one sample of origin, sequenced in a study of T cells in Graves' hyperthyroidism and ophthalmopathy. From RNA transcripts, TCR beta CDR3 regions were amplified. Initially, a first-round RT-PCR of the TCR CDR3 employed the HTBI primer set. TCRdb recomputed calls from the multiplex PCR reads with MiXCR, one row per CDR3 protein. This table has almost 250,000 distinct CDR3 sequences, approximately 24% appearing once. Material for sequencing was blood. These receptors were collected from a woman between 40 and 55 years old with Graves' ophthalmopathy.

This clonotype appeared many times. V usage is TRBV28 and J usage is TRBJ2-3; no clear D. The V gene's germline CDR1 is MDHEN and CDR2 SYDVKM. CDR3 length: 15 amino acids. Trimming took 5 bases from V and 5 from J, leaving 17 bases between them. CDR3 amino acids: CASSRPGAGKDTQYF. CDR3 nucleotides: TGTGCCAGCAGTCGCCCTGGCGCCGGTAAAGATACGCAGTATTTT.

This clonotype was observed at least ten times. This sequence joins TRBV30 and TRBJ2-5, with unresolved D. Germline V lookup: CDR1 GTSNPN, CDR2 SVGIG (reference sequence). The CDR3 totals 14 residues. Trimming pared 0 bases from V and 2 bases from J, leaving 10 bases between. The CDR3 DNA sequence: TGTGCCTGGAGTGTAGCTTTGGGTCAAGAGACCCAGTACTTC. Amino acid sequence: CAWSVALGQETQYF. The variable domain in full, with the rest retrieved from reference TRBV30 and TRBJ2-5, is SQTIHQWPATLVQPVGSPLSLECTVEGTSNPNLYWYRQAAGRGLQLLFYSVGIGQISSEVPQNLSASRPQDRQFILSSKKLLLSDSGFYLCAWSVALGQETQYFGPGTRLLVL.

This clonotype occurred many times. This chain links TRBV12-3 or TRBV12-4 with TRBJ1-5; D gene unclear. The CDR3 is 15 residues long. With 5 bases removed from V and 2 bases from J, the gap between germline ends came to 13 bases. The CDR3 protein is CASSLDSLGNQPQHF. The DNA of the CDR3 is TGTGCCAGCAGTCTGGACTCCCTAGGCAATCAGCCCCAGCATTTT.

In its sample, this clonotype was seen many times. This sequence joins TRBV20-1 and TRBJ2-5; the D is unclear. The CDR3 spans 11 residues. The V end lost 3 bases, the J end lost 7 bases, and 9 bases lay between the germline ends. CDR1 and CDR2 from the germline V gene are DFQATT and SNEGSKA (reference sequence). The CDR3 spells CSARVDVTQYF. CDR3 DNA sequence: TGCAGTGCTAGGGTGGACGTGACCCAGTACTTC.

The table lists this clonotype with many counts. This rearrangement joins TRBV12-3 or TRBV12-4 to TRBJ2-5; TRBD2 matches at 12 bases. CDR3 length: 15 amino acids. The ends lost 4 bases at V and 3 bases at J; junction bases unmatched: 3. The CDR3 spells CASSSSGREEETQYF. The CDR3 region has the DNA TGTGCCAGCAGTTCTAGCGGGAGGGAGGAAGAGACCCAGTACTTC.

This clonotype was counted at least ten times. The V gene is TRBV7-3, the J gene TRBJ2-6; D is uncertain. CDR3 size: 17 residues. Germline CDR1 reads SGHTA; CDR2 reads FQGTGA. The V gene lost 7 bases and the J gene lost 1 base, with 17 bases spanning the gap. The CDR3, as DNA: TGTGCCAGCACACAACTCCCGACCGTATCTGGGGCCAACGTCCTGACTTTC. It is translated as CASTQLPTVSGANVLTF.

The rearrangement joins TRBV12-3 or TRBV12-4 to TRBJ2-7; 8 nucleotides agree with TRBD2. CDR3 length equals 15 residues. V shed 6 bases, J shed 4 bases, and the junction held 11 bases outside the gene matches. The CDR3 DNA sequence: TGTGCCAGCAGCATCAGGTCCGGGACTAGTTACGAGCAGTACTTC. Translated, it gives CASSIRSGTSYEQYF.

This clonotype was recorded many times. CDR3 nucleotides: TGTGCCAGCAGAACGGGACAGTTACCCTCGGAGACCCAGTACTTC. This translates into CASRTGQLPSETQYF. The genes are TRBV3-1 and TRBJ2-5, with 7 bases identical to TRBD1. V lost 6 bases and J lost 5; bases outside the gene matches: 12. Germline values: CDR1 LGHDT, CDR2 YNNKEL (reference sequence). There are 15 residues in the CDR3.

This clonotype was detected ten times or more. V gene TRBV6-2 or TRBV6-3 combines with J gene TRBJ1-5; 8 positions match TRBD1. V trimming: 5 bases; J trimming: 0 bases; junction bases outside the gene matches: 9. There are 17 residues in the CDR3. Germline V lookup: CDR1 MNHEY, CDR2 SVGEGT. DNA for the CDR3: TGTGCCAGCAGTCACGACAGGGGCGTCTATAGCAATCAGCCCCAGCATTTT. Encoded protein: CASSHDRGVYSNQPQHF.

This clonotype showed up many times. This chain joins TRBV6-5 and TRBJ2-2; 9 bases agree with TRBD2. J was trimmed by 6 bases and V by 0 bases; bases with no gene match: 2. Germline V gene lookup returns CDR1 MNHEY and CDR2 SVGAGI. The CDR3 runs 15 residues. The CDR3 loop is CASSYSAGGPGELFF. The CDR3 DNA sequence: TGTGCCAGCAGTTACTCGGCGGGAGGGCCCGGGGAGCTGTTTTTT.

Many counts were recorded for this clonotype. The chain uses TRBV30 and TRBJ1-2, with D perhaps matching TRBD1 (5 bases). V dropped 0 bases and J dropped 8 bases, with 13 bases sitting between them. In germline, CDR1 is GTSNPN, CDR2 SVGIG (reference sequence). The CDR3 runs to 13 residues. DNA of the CDR3: TGTGCCTGGAGTGTACCCCCAGGGAAAGGCTACACCTTC. This translates into CAWSVPPGKGYTF. Drawing the rest from reference TRBV30 and TRBJ1-2, the complete variable domain is SQTIHQWPATLVQPVGSPLSLECTVEGTSNPNLYWYRQAAGRGLQLLFYSVGIGQISSEVPQNLSASRPQDRQFILSSKKLLLSDSGFYLCAWSVPPGKGYTFGSGTRLTVV.

The chain recombines TRBV7-2 with TRBJ2-7; D possibly uses TRBD1 or TRBD2 (5 bases each). The germline gives CDR1 SGHTA, CDR2 FQGNSA. The CDR3 consists of 14 residues. The germline V and J ends were trimmed by 4 bases and 4 bases, with 14 bases remaining between them. CDR3 coding DNA: TGTGCCAGCAGCTCGGGACCAGATCCTTACGAGCAGTACTTC. This sequence encodes CASSSGPDPYEQYF.

This clonotype was recorded only once. This sequence joins TRBV6-1 and TRBJ2-7; a possible D gene is TRBD2 (6 bases). The CDR3 length is 14 residues. Germline CDR1 MNHNS, CDR2 SASEGT. The V end was cut by 8 bases, the J end by 1 base, with 15 bases between. The CDR3: CASRRVRESYEQYF. Written as DNA, the CDR3 is TGTGCCAGCCGTAGGGTTCGGGAGTCCTACGAGCAGTACTTC.

This chain links TRBV2 with TRBJ2-5; 11 nucleotides align to TRBD2. CDR1 SNHLY and CDR2 FYNNEI come from the germline V gene. The CDR3 runs 15 residues. V shed 3 bases and J 7 bases; nucleotides not matched to a gene: 7. CDR3 loop: CASSDPGLAVWTQYF. The CDR3 nucleotides are TGTGCCAGCAGTGATCCGGGACTAGCGGTTTGGACCCAGTACTTC.

This clonotype was seen many times. The chain combines TRBV9 with TRBJ1-2; no firm D call. The length of the CDR3 is 12 residues. The V gene lost 5 bases and the J gene lost 0 bases, with 5 bases spanning the gap. Germline V gene lookup returns CDR1 SGDLS and CDR2 YYNGEE. CDR3 sequence: CASSSTNYGYTF. In nucleotides, the CDR3 is TGTGCCAGCAGTAGCACTAACTATGGCTACACCTTC.

This clonotype showed up many times. The genes are TRBV12-3 or TRBV12-4 and TRBJ1-1, with TRBD1 matching 7 bases. This CDR3 has 15 residues. The V gene end was trimmed by 3 bases and the J gene end by 1 base; junction bases not matched to a gene: 5. CDR3 nucleotide sequence: TGTGCCAGCAGTTTCCGGACAGGTGCGAACACTGAAGCTTTCTTT. It translates to CASSFRTGANTEAFF.

This clonotype was observed at least ten times. This sequence joins TRBV13 and TRBJ2-2; D is perhaps TRBD2 (7 bases). V was clipped by 7 bases and J by 6 bases, with 18 bases between them. The CDR3 contains 15 residues. Germline V gives CDR1 PRHDT, CDR2 FYEKMQ (reference sequence). The CDR3 DNA reads TGTGCCAGCAAGGTCGGGGGGCGCGGCGCCGGGGAGCTGTTTTTT. It specifies CASKVGGRGAGELFF.

This clonotype was detected a few times. CDR3 amino acids: CASSTGTLMNTEAFF. CDR3 coding DNA: TGTGCCAGCAGCACAGGGACACTGATGAACACTGAAGCTTTCTTT. The V gene is TRBV28, the J gene TRBJ1-1; possibly TRBD1 for D (6 bases). The CDR3 runs 15 residues. Germline V gene data show CDR1 as MDHEN and CDR2 as SYDVKM. Trimming stripped 6 bases from V and 0 bases from J, with 14 bases between.

The chain links TRBV20-1 to TRBJ2-7; D is uncertain. V was clipped by 0 bases and J by 1 base, with 13 bases between them. The germline CDR1 and CDR2 sequences are DFQATT and SNEGSKA (reference sequence). The CDR3 covers 15 residues. The CDR3 region is CSARDLTSGSYEQYF. The CDR3 region has the DNA TGCAGTGCTAGAGACTTAACATCCGGATCCTACGAGCAGTACTTC.

This clonotype was observed many times. The rearrangement joins TRBV20-1 to TRBJ1-1; D remains unclear. Germline V lookup: CDR1 DFQATT, CDR2 SNEGSKA (reference sequence). CDR3 length equals 18 residues. Between the trimmed V and J ends, which lost 0 bases and 1 base, there was a span of 21 bases. This chain's CDR3 is CSARDWRPWRSENTEAFF. CDR3 nucleotide sequence: TGCAGTGCTAGAGATTGGCGACCTTGGCGGAGCGAGAACACTGAAGCTTTCTTT.

This clonotype was detected ten times or more. The chain is built from TRBV28 and TRBJ1-2; a possible D gene is TRBD1 (5 bases). Trimming shortened V by 4 bases and J by 4 bases, and 19 bases separated the two germline ends. CDR1 is MDHEN and CDR2 is SYDVKM in the germline V gene. The CDR3 is made up of 16 amino acids. DNA of the CDR3: TGTGCCAGCAGTTCTCATACAGGCGGTGCCCGCTATGGCTACACCTTC. This encodes CASSSHTGGARYGYTF.